These 27 T cell receptor beta chains share one sample of origin, sequenced in a study of metastatic and nonmetastatic thyroid tumors. TCRdb re-clonotyped the PCR reads through MiXCR. In the table there are around 34,000 clones, roughly a fifth of which are singletons. There were no patients who had received any treatment before thyroid surgery. Source material: blood. These TCRs come from a female donor with papillary thyroid cancer or a benign thyroid nodule (not recorded which). Some clones in this sample may be carry-over from other donors' samples.

This clone was recorded many times. This chain joins TRBV5-6 and TRBJ2-7; no clear D. Trimming removed 2 bases at V and 0 bases at J, with 0 bases between. Germline CDR1 is SGHDT and CDR2 is YYEEEE. The CDR3 totals 11 residues. The CDR3 sequence: CASSFSYEQYF. For the CDR3, the DNA is TGTGCCAGCAGCTTCTCCTACGAGCAGTACTTC. The variable domain in full, completed from reference TRBV5-6 and TRBJ2-7, reads DAGVTQSPTHLIKTRGQQVTLRCSPKSGHDTVSWYQQALGQGPQFIFQYYEEEERQRGNFPDRFSGHQFPNYSSELNVNALLLGDSALYLCASSFSYEQYFGPGTRLTVT.

This clone has at least ten counts. The chain employs TRBV10-1 and TRBJ2-7; 8 nucleotides line up with TRBD1. Germline CDR1 is WNHNN and CDR2 is SYGVQD (reference sequence). The J segment lost 7 bases and the V segment lost 3 bases, leaving 11 bases of the junction unmatched. This CDR3 contains 15 residues. Here the CDR3 reads CASSDRRQGLGEQYF. The CDR3 DNA sequence: TGCGCCAGCAGTGACCGCCGACAGGGGCTAGGAGAGCAGTACTTC.

The CDR3 sequence: CASRLNQGTGFYEQYF. CDR3 bases: TGCGCCAGCAGACTAAATCAGGGCACGGGTTTCTACGAGCAGTACTTC. The chain uses TRBV5-1 and TRBJ2-7, with a tentative D call TRBD1 (5 bases). The CDR3 loop spans 16 amino acids. The V end was cut by 5 bases, the J end by 3 bases, with 21 bases between. The germline CDR1 and CDR2 sequences are SGHRS and YFSETQ.

Notes on this clone: With a much larger clone just one base away, this may be a read error. J is TRBJ2-7 and V is TRBV5-1; 7 bases are shared with TRBD1. Germline CDR1 is SGHRS and CDR2 is YFSETQ. CDR3 size: 15 residues. V gave up 4 bases and J gave up 8 bases; unmatched junction bases: 15. CDR3 in DNA: TGCGCCAGCAGCGCCGACAGGGTATTATCGAACAAGCAGTACTTC. Encoded protein: CASSADRVLSNKQYF.

V gene TRBV5-1 combines with J gene TRBJ1-1; 9 bases fit TRBD1. Germline V CDR1 and CDR2: SGHRS, YFSETQ. The CDR3 extends over 15 amino acids. J was trimmed by 5 bases and V by 4 bases; bases with no gene match: 9. Here the CDR3 DNA reads TGCGCCAGCAGCACAAACACAGGGGGCTGGACTGAAGCTTTCTTT. Translating gives CASSTNTGGWTEAFF.

The chain joins TRBV5-1 to TRBJ1-2, with 9 bases that match TRBD1. CDR3 length: 14 amino acids. Germline values: CDR1 SGHRS, CDR2 YFSETQ. The J segment lost 6 bases and the V segment lost 3 bases, leaving 6 bases of the junction unmatched. The CDR3: CASSSQGAGDGYTF. CDR3 nucleotides: TGCGCCAGCAGCTCACAGGGGGCGGGAGATGGCTACACCTTC.

The rearrangement uses TRBV6-9 and TRBJ2-7; tentatively, D is TRBD1 or TRBD2 (5 bases each). Looked up from germline, CDR1 is MNHGY and CDR2 is SVAAGI. V lost 1 base and J 6 bases, leaving 7 bases between the germline ends. This CDR3 is 12 amino acids long. The CDR3 spells CASSYWDGEQYF. In DNA form, the CDR3 reads TGTGCCAGCAGTTATTGGGACGGCGAGCAGTACTTC.

In DNA, the CDR3 is TGTGCCAGCAGCCCCCAGGGTGCCTACGAGCAGTACTTC. Residues: CASSPQGAYEQYF. The rearrangement joins TRBV3-1 to TRBJ2-7; a possible D gene is TRBD1 (5 bases). The germline V gene encodes CDR1 LGHDT and CDR2 YNNKEL (reference sequence). With 4 bases removed from V and 2 bases from J, the gap between germline ends came to 9 bases. This CDR3 comprises 13 residues.

The chain employs TRBV20-1 and TRBJ2-5; a weak D match, TRBD1 (5 bases). V lost 6 bases, J lost 3 bases, and 8 bases lay in between. Germline V gene data show CDR1 as DFQATT and CDR2 as SNEGSKA (reference sequence). The CDR3 spans 11 residues. The CDR3: CSAPREETQYF. For the CDR3, the DNA is TGCAGTGCCCCCAGGGAAGAGACCCAGTACTTC.

This clone came up many times. The CDR3: CASSLFGRTGNYGYTF. In nucleotides, the CDR3 is TGTGCCAGCAGTTTATTTGGTCGGACAGGGAACTATGGCTACACCTTC. The chain is built from TRBV28 and TRBJ1-2, with 8 bases that match TRBD1. The germline V gene encodes CDR1 MDHEN and CDR2 SYDVKM. This CDR3 is 16 amino acids long. V lost 1 base, J lost 2 bases, and 6 bases stayed unmatched.

This clone was seen at least ten times. The rearrangement uses TRBV5-1 and TRBJ1-5; D is undetermined. Germline V gene lookup returns CDR1 SGHRS and CDR2 YFSETQ. The CDR3 spans 15 residues. Trimming left V 0 bases short and J 7 bases short, with 14 bases between. The CDR3 DNA reads as TGCGCCAGCAGCTTGGCGGGAGCCTCAGGCCAGCCCCAGCATTTT. Its translation is CASSLAGASGQPQHF.

The chain employs TRBV11-3 and TRBJ1-1, with D possibly being TRBD1 (5 bases). Germline V gives CDR1 SGHNT, CDR2 YENEEA. The CDR3 sequence is 13 residues long. Trimming shortened V by 5 bases and J by 3 bases, and 10 bases separated the two germline ends. The CDR3 DNA sequence: TGTGCCAGCAGCCGGGACCGCCACACTGAAGCTTTCTTT. This sequence encodes CASSRDRHTEAFF.

This clone occurred many times. It may be a read error: a sequence one base away is much more abundant. The missing conserved phenylalanine or tryptophan at the end of this CDR3 makes a read error likely. The CDR3 DNA reads TGCAGTGCCCCTGGACCGGGGATAAGTAATTCACCCCTCCACCTT. It yields the protein CSAPGPGISNSPLHL. The V call is TRBV20-1, the J call TRBJ1-6, with no clear D. The CDR3 covers 15 residues. CDR1 is DFQATT and CDR2 is SNEGSKA in the germline V gene (reference sequence). V was pared by 6 bases and J by 6 bases, with 18 bases between.

J is TRBJ1-1 and V is TRBV3-1; D is ambiguous. Germline loops: CDR1 LGHDT, CDR2 YNNKEL (reference sequence). V shed 5 bases and J shed 0 bases, with 19 bases lying between them. The CDR3 covers 17 residues. The CDR3: CASSASGRSVLNTEAFF. CDR3 in DNA: TGTGCCAGCAGCGCTTCTGGGAGGTCAGTCCTGAACACTGAAGCTTTCTTT.

This clone turned up a few times. The CDR3 coding sequence is TGTGCCTGGAGTGAAACCGGGACAGGGGGCGAGACCCAGTACTTC. It yields the protein CAWSETGTGGETQYF. This chain links TRBV30 with TRBJ2-5; 12 nucleotides agree with TRBD1. The length of the CDR3 is 15 residues. CDR1 GTSNPN and CDR2 SVGIG come from the germline V gene (reference sequence). Trimming took 1 base from V and 5 from J; bases not matched to a gene: 5.

This clone has a count of ten or more. This chain joins TRBV20-1 and TRBJ1-3; weak D call: TRBD1 (5 bases). The CDR3 length is 15 residues. V was shortened by 5 bases and J by 0 bases, with 14 bases between the two germline ends. From germline, CDR1 is DFQATT and CDR2 SNEGSKA (reference sequence). Here the CDR3 DNA reads TGCAGTGCTCCAGCGGCAGGGAGCTCTGGAAACACCATATATTTT. This gives the protein CSAPAAGSSGNTIYF.

At least ten counts were recorded for this clone. The chain combines TRBV9 with TRBJ2-1; the match to TRBD2 covers 11 bases. Per germline, CDR1 SGDLS and CDR2 YYNGEE. The CDR3 consists of 15 residues. J was trimmed by 7 bases and V by 2 bases; bases with no gene match: 5. The DNA of the CDR3 is TGTGCCAGCAGCGTTCTAGGACTAGCGGGTAATGAGCAGTTCTTC. Amino acid sequence: CASSVLGLAGNEQFF. Filled out from reference TRBV9 and TRBJ2-1, the complete variable domain reads DSGVTQTPKHLITATGQRVTLRCSPRSGDLSVYWYQQSLDQGLQFLIQYYNGEERAKGNILERFSAQQFPDLHSELNLSSLELGDSALYFCASSVLGLAGNEQFFGPGTRLTVL.

The V call is TRBV6-9, the J call TRBJ1-3, with D uncertain. Trimming stripped 3 bases from V and 1 base from J, with 7 bases between. There are 14 residues in the CDR3. CDR1 is MNHGY, CDR2 SVAAGI, per germline. CDR3 residues: CASSYEGSGNTIYF. CDR3 in DNA: TGTGCCAGCAGTTACGAGGGATCTGGAAACACCATATATTTT.

This clone has more than one count but fewer than ten. The CDR3 region is CASSQRLSNYGYTF. The CDR3 DNA reads TGTGCCAGCAGCCAAAGACTATCTAACTATGGCTACACCTTC. V gene TRBV12-3 or TRBV12-4 combines with J gene TRBJ1-2; D gene uncertain. V shed 6 bases and J shed 0 bases, with 11 bases lying between them. The CDR3 is 14 amino acids.

The rearrangement joins TRBV20-1 to TRBJ1-2; D ambiguous. Trimming pared 3 bases from V and 4 bases from J, leaving 18 bases between. Per the germline V gene, CDR1 is DFQATT and CDR2 is SNEGSKA (reference sequence). The CDR3 runs 15 residues. The CDR3 DNA reads TGCAGTGCTAGGGATGCCATAGGGCCTGGCTATGGCTACACCTTC. This translates into CSARDAIGPGYGYTF.

This clone was observed at least ten times. This CDR3 is CATAYREGQPQHF. In DNA form, the CDR3 reads TGTGCCACAGCTTACAGGGAGGGCCAGCCCCAGCATTTT. The rearrangement uses TRBV2 and TRBJ1-5; TRBD1 might be the D (6 bases). Germline loops: CDR1 SNHLY, CDR2 FYNNEI. The V end lost 10 bases, the J end lost 7 bases, and 17 bases lay between the germline ends. This CDR3 has 13 amino acids.

This clone was counted ten times or more. The chain joins TRBV5-4 to TRBJ2-3; unclear D gene. The germline V gene has CDR1 SGHNT and CDR2 YYREEE (reference sequence). This CDR3 is 13 amino acids long. V gave up 10 bases and J gave up 0 bases, with 12 bases separating them. The CDR3 loop reads CAGMTLSTDTQYF. CDR3 nucleotide sequence: TGTGCCGGGATGACACTGAGCACAGATACGCAGTATTTT.

The J gene is TRBJ1-1, the V gene TRBV7-8, with D possibly matching TRBD1 (6 bases). The germline V gene encodes CDR1 SGHVS and CDR2 FQNEAQ. V lost 2 bases and J 1 base, leaving 11 bases between the germline ends. This CDR3 comprises 15 residues. This CDR3 reads CASSLLGARNTEAFF. CDR3 nucleotide sequence: TGTGCCAGCAGCTTATTGGGGGCGAGGAACACTGAAGCTTTCTTT.

This clone was detected a few times. The missing conserved phenylalanine or tryptophan at the end of this CDR3 makes a read error likely. The DNA is omitted, as the CDR3 cannot be located on it reliably, and the CDR3 follows TCRdb's listing. J is TRBJ2-1 and V is TRBV20-1; TRBD1 was called by the table and not checked on the DNA. The CDR3 has 15 residues if both end residues are counted. In germline, CDR1 is DFQATT, CDR2 SNEGSKA (reference sequence). CDR3 sequence: CSASGLGQGIGEQHL.

In its sample, this clone was seen many times. V and J are TRBV19 and TRBJ2-1; 8 positions match TRBD1. The junction had 6 bases not matched to a gene; V was cut back by 4 bases and J by 7 bases. Germline lookup yields CDR1 LNHDA and CDR2 SQIVND (reference sequence). The CDR3 contains 14 residues. CDR3 in amino acids: CASSTGGYWNEQFF. CDR3 bases: TGTGCCAGTAGTACAGGGGGCTACTGGAATGAGCAGTTCTTC.

CDR3 in DNA: TGCAGTGCCGGGACTGCCGACGAGCAGTACTTC. It specifies CSAGTADEQYF. J is TRBJ2-7 and V is TRBV20-1; possible D gene TRBD2, 6 bases. Germline V gene sequence: CDR1 DFQATT, CDR2 SNEGSKA (reference sequence). CDR3 length: 11 residues. V lost 6 bases and J 5 bases, leaving 11 bases between the germline ends.

This clone came up many times. The chain links TRBV28 to TRBJ2-6; D is possibly TRBD1 (5 bases). This CDR3 comprises 15 residues. Per germline, CDR1 MDHEN and CDR2 SYDVKM. Trimming left V 3 bases short and J 4 bases short, with 10 bases between. The CDR3 is CASSFSGPGANVLTF. The CDR3 region has the DNA TGTGCCAGCAGTTTTTCAGGGCCCGGGGCCAACGTCCTGACTTTC.